The next 9 T cell receptor beta chains were all read from a single sample in a study of regulatory T cells in long-lasting Graves disease. Assembly of TCR beta libraries relied on iRepertoire HTBI primers together with Arm-PCR of CDR3 regions. Using its own MiXCR run on the multiplex PCR reads, TCRdb lists one record per CDR3 protein. The sample consists of around 400,000 distinct CDR3 sequences, roughly a fifth of them appearing once. Time point specified: persistent/refractory GD, antithyroid drugs over 5 years with positive TRAb. PBMC-extracted RNA yielded the TCR library. Sequencing used peripheral blood mononuclear cells (PBMCs), obtained when the disease was refractory, from a patient treated with antithyroid drugs. The receptors were sampled from a female donor with Graves disease.

In the case of this clonotype: One base away lies a much larger clone, so this may be a sequencing read error. This chain joins TRBV28 and TRBJ1-6; D unclear. Trimming cost V 5 bases and J 18 bases, with 14 bases left between them. The germline V gene encodes CDR1 MDHEN and CDR2 SYDVKM. CDR3 length: 11 residues. The CDR3 coding sequence is TGTGCCAGCAGTCCCGGCTCTAACGCCCACTTT. Translation: CASSPGSNAHF.

This chain joins TRBV28 and TRBJ2-1; D is undetermined. The CDR3 consists of 15 residues. Germline V lookup: CDR1 MDHEN, CDR2 SYDVKM. V lost 5 bases and J 0 bases, leaving 11 bases between the germline ends. The CDR3 nucleotides read TGTGCCAGCAGTCCAGCCGAGAGCTCCTACAATGAGCAGTTCTTC. Amino acid sequence: CASSPAESSYNEQFF.

Ten or more counts support this clonotype. The CDR3 spells CSARRDSTEAFF. The CDR3 DNA follows: TGCAGTGCGCGGCGGGATTCCACTGAAGCTTTCTTT. The chain uses TRBV20-1 and TRBJ1-1; D gene ambiguous. This CDR3 has 12 amino acids. V was clipped by 6 bases and J by 4 bases, with 12 bases between them. The germline CDR1 and CDR2 sequences are DFQATT and SNEGSKA (reference sequence).

At least ten counts were recorded for this clonotype. CDR3 nucleotides: TGTGCCAGCAGCCAAGTTAGCGGGCCTAACACCGGGGAGCTGTTTTTT. This gives the protein CASSQVSGPNTGELFF. The chain is built from TRBV3-1 and TRBJ2-2, with TRBD2 matching 7 bases. V lost 1 base and J lost 2; bases outside the gene matches: 4. The CDR3 has 16 residues. Germline lookup yields CDR1 LGHDT and CDR2 YNNKEL (reference sequence).

The chain carries TRBV19 and TRBJ2-7, with 8 bases lining up with TRBD1. V gave up 3 bases and J gave up 6 bases; unmatched junction bases: 4. The V gene's germline CDR1 is LNHDA and CDR2 SQIVND (reference sequence). This CDR3 contains 13 residues. The CDR3 DNA is TGTGCCAGTAGTATGTCAGGGGGCGTCGAGCAGTACTTC. It translates to CASSMSGGVEQYF.

This clonotype was seen at least ten times. The chain has TRBV28 and TRBJ2-1; 8 bases map to TRBD2. CDR3 length: 15 residues. The V and J ends lost 7 bases and 6 bases, in that order; junction bases with no gene match: 11. CDR1 is MDHEN, CDR2 SYDVKM, per germline. The CDR3 nucleotides read TGTGCCAGCACTCCGTCGGGAGGGCTTGGCAATGAGCAGTTCTTC. Translation gives CASTPSGGLGNEQFF.

This clonotype was picked up many times. V is TRBV27 and J is TRBJ1-2, with TRBD1 identical over 7 bases. Germline V gives CDR1 MNHEY, CDR2 SMNVEV (reference sequence). V lost 8 bases to trimming and J lost 4 bases; unmatched junction nucleotides: 10. CDR3 length: 14 amino acids. The CDR3 DNA is TGTGCCAGCGCGCGGGACAGAGATATCTATGGCTACACCTTC. It specifies CASARDRDIYGYTF.

The chain recombines TRBV28 with TRBJ2-7; D possibly corresponds to TRBD2 (6 bases). From germline, CDR1 is MDHEN and CDR2 SYDVKM. The CDR3 has 13 amino acids. Deletions cut 7 bases from V and 3 bases from J, with 13 bases between. CDR3 region: CASTRGGNYEQYF. The CDR3 DNA reads as TGTGCCAGCACCCGGGGAGGTAACTACGAGCAGTACTTC.

The rearrangement joins TRBV10-3 to TRBJ2-3; D is ambiguous. In germline, CDR1 is ENHRY, CDR2 SYGVKD. Between the trimmed V and J ends, which lost 8 bases and 1 base, there was a span of 22 bases. The CDR3 consists of 17 residues. CDR3: CAIASATLERRTDTQYF. The CDR3 region has the DNA TGTGCCATCGCATCAGCGACACTTGAACGACGCACAGATACGCAGTATTTT.